Sequencing of this T cell receptor beta chain was carried out in a study of shared T cell receptors in the human thymus. The table came from immunoSEQ multiplex PCR; TCRdb's copy has only in-frame clones and leaves some out. The repertoire holds hundreds of thousands of clones, around 87% seen once, with roughly 0.0094% in the top ten. Per the germline V gene, CDR1 is SGDLS and CDR2 is YYNGEE. The CDR3 is 15 amino acids. Losses at the gene ends were 4 bases for V and 3 bases for J; bases not matched to a gene: 6. The data were also submitted as part of a second study, on human thymus T cells. According to that study: Thymus specimens were resections from corrective heart surgery. Thymic as well as blood repertoires seemed to favor certain V and J genes unevenly.

The sample was thymocytes. The chain is built from TRBV9 and TRBJ2-2, with 7 bases lining up with TRBD1. The origin of this receptor is a boy under two years old with a congenital heart defect. CDR3 sequence reads: CASSRTGVHTGELFF. CDR3 DNA: TGTGCCAGCAGCCGTACAGGGGTGCACACCGGGGAGCTGTTTTTT.